The 26 T cell receptor beta chains below come from one sample, sequenced in a study of radiotherapy plus CTLA-4 blockade in lung cancer (dated by TCRdb to 2017 to 2018). To prepare the library, the immunoSEQ multiplex PCR assay was applied. TCRdb's version of the immuneACCESS table is confined to in-frame rearrangements and falls short of the full clone set. An unresolved V gene accounts for under half of the shortfall where checked; the remainder is of unknown origin. Recorded for this sample are tens of thousands of clones; roughly 72% of them occurred a single time. The top ten clones comprise approximately 11% of the sample. The source was peripheral blood, collected from a patient treated with radiotherapy plus ipilimumab. The origin of the receptors is a human donor with non-small cell lung cancer who had stable disease on radiotherapy plus ipilimumab.

This clone was seen ten or more times. V usage is TRBV5-1 and J usage is TRBJ2-1; tentative D call: TRBD1 (5 bases). CDR3 size: 11 residues. Germline CDR1 is SGHRS and CDR2 is YFSETQ. V was clipped by 5 bases and J by 8 bases, with 8 bases between them. The CDR3: CASRQGDEQFF. The CDR3 DNA is TGCGCCAGCAGGCAGGGCGATGAGCAGTTCTTC. The variable domain in full, completed from reference TRBV5-1 and TRBJ2-1, reads KAGVTQTPRYLIKTRGQQVTLSCSPISGHRSVSWYQQTPGQGLQFLFEYFSETQRNKGNFPGRFSGRQFSNSRSEMNVSTLELGDSALYLCASRQGDEQFFGPGTRLTVL.

V usage is TRBV25-1 and J usage is TRBJ1-2; D uncertain. CDR1 is MGHDK and CDR2 is SYGVNS in the germline V gene. The V gene lost 6 bases and the J gene lost 5 bases, with 7 bases spanning the gap. This CDR3 has 11 residues. CDR3 sequence (DNA): TGTGCCAGCAGCCCCGGGTATGGCTACACCTTC. This sequence encodes CASSPGYGYTF.

J is TRBJ1-5 and V is TRBV30; 9 bases agree with TRBD1. The J segment lost 0 bases and the V segment lost 5 bases, leaving 11 bases of the junction unmatched. This CDR3 is 17 amino acids long. The germline V gene has CDR1 GTSNPN and CDR2 SVGIG (reference sequence). For the CDR3, the DNA is TGTGCCTGGGATCTGGGACAGGGAGTGACTAGCAATCAGCCCCAGCATTTT. This codes for CAWDLGQGVTSNQPQHF.

The chain recombines TRBV6-6 with TRBJ1-1; 8 nucleotides match TRBD1. The trim removed 1 base at V and 12 bases at J, leaving 4 bases unmatched. The CDR3 is 12 amino acids. Germline CDR1 MNHNY, CDR2 SVGAGI (reference sequence). CDR3 in DNA: TGTGCCAGCAGTTACTTTGACAGGGGAACTTTCTTT. Translated: CASSYFDRGTFF.

This sequence joins TRBV15 and TRBJ2-1; D uncertain. The CDR3 is 16 residues long. The germline V and J ends were trimmed by 0 bases and 4 bases, with 13 bases remaining between them. The germline CDR1 and CDR2 sequences are LNHNV and YYDKDF (reference sequence). CDR3 coding DNA: TGTGCCACCAGCAGAGACCGATCGACGGGTTACAATGAGCAGTTCTTC. The encoded protein is CATSRDRSTGYNEQFF. The full variable domain, its missing parts supplied by reference TRBV15 and TRBJ2-1, is DAMVIQNPRYQVTQFGKPVTLSCSQTLNHNVMYWYQQKSSQAPKLLFHYYDKDFNNEADTPDNFQSRRPNTSFCFLDIRSPGLGDTAMYLCATSRDRSTGYNEQFFGPGTRLTVL.

The CDR3 sequence is CASSGGLNTEAFF. The CDR3 region has the DNA TGTGCCAGCAGCGGAGGCCTCAACACTGAAGCTTTCTTT. V usage is TRBV7-2 and J usage is TRBJ1-1, with D hard to call. The germline gives CDR1 SGHTA, CDR2 FQGNSA. There are 13 residues in the CDR3. Trimming left V 5 bases short and J 2 bases short, with 9 bases between.

The chain joins TRBV11-2 to TRBJ1-2; 9 nucleotides align to TRBD1. V lost 5 bases, J lost 4 bases, and 8 bases stayed unmatched. The germline V gene encodes CDR1 SGHAT and CDR2 FQNNGV. The CDR3 has 15 residues. The CDR3 nucleotides read TGTGCCAGCAGCCCACAAACAGGGGGCCTCTATGGCTACACCTTC. The encoded protein is CASSPQTGGLYGYTF.

The V and J genes are TRBV30 and TRBJ1-3; TRBD1 matches 9 bases. Germline loops: CDR1 GTSNPN, CDR2 SVGIG (reference sequence). The CDR3 totals 15 residues. With 5 bases clipped from V and 3 bases from J, the junction kept 8 bases outside the gene matches. DNA for the CDR3: TGTGCCTGGTCAAAAACAGGGGGCGTTGGAAACACCATATATTTT. Its protein product is CAWSKTGGVGNTIYF.

This chain connects TRBV5-1 to TRBJ1-1, with D tentatively TRBD1 (5 bases). The CDR3 is 15 residues long. The germline gives CDR1 SGHRS, CDR2 YFSETQ. V dropped 0 bases and J dropped 4 bases, with 13 bases sitting between them. The CDR3 DNA follows: TGCGCCAGCAGCTTGGCGGCCATGGGGGGCACTGAAGCTTTCTTT. It specifies CASSLAAMGGTEAFF.

This clone was recorded only once. The V call is TRBV18, the J call TRBJ2-3, with D possibly being TRBD2 (6 bases). CDR1 and CDR2 from the germline V gene are KGHSH and LQKENI. V was cut by 5 bases and J by 2 bases, with 11 bases left in between. The CDR3 covers 14 residues. The CDR3 coding sequence is TGTGCCAGCTCATCCCGGACTACCACAGATACGCAGTATTTT. It translates to CASSSRTTTDTQYF.

This clone was picked up many times. The chain carries TRBV18 and TRBJ1-2, with a tentative D call TRBD1 (5 bases). V dropped 6 bases and J dropped 4 bases, with 21 bases sitting between them. The length of the CDR3 is 16 residues. The germline V gene has CDR1 KGHSH and CDR2 LQKENI. CDR3 sequence reads: CASSSETGGEVYGYTF. The DNA of the CDR3 is TGTGCCAGCTCGTCGGAAACCGGGGGAGAGGTCTATGGCTACACCTTC.

This chain joins TRBV2 and TRBJ2-2, with D possibly matching TRBD2 (5 bases). In germline, CDR1 is SNHLY, CDR2 FYNNEI. This CDR3 contains 16 residues. Between the trimmed V and J ends, which lost 4 bases and 7 bases, there was a span of 19 bases. In DNA, the CDR3 is TGTGCCAGCAGTGGACTGGAGTTGGCAGGAGGCGGGGAGCTGTTTTTT. Translated: CASSGLELAGGGELFF.

This clone qualifies as medium-sized (0.01 to 0.1%). V and J are TRBV10-3 and TRBJ1-1, with 9 bases lining up with TRBD1. Trimming took 4 bases from V and 4 from J; bases not matched to a gene: 7. Germline V CDR1 and CDR2: ENHRY, SYGVKD. The CDR3 runs 15 residues. CDR3 amino acids: CAISGEDRGGTEAFF. The CDR3 DNA reads as TGTGCCATCAGTGGGGAGGACAGGGGTGGCACTGAAGCTTTCTTT.

The V call is TRBV9, the J call TRBJ1-3; D not certain. This CDR3 has 16 amino acids. From germline, CDR1 is SGDLS and CDR2 YYNGEE. V lost 6 bases and J 3 bases, leaving 19 bases between the germline ends. The CDR3 loop is CASTPPGTDYGNTIYF. The CDR3 DNA reads TGTGCCAGCACCCCCCCCGGAACAGACTATGGAAACACCATATATTTT.

The rearrangement links TRBV5-8 to TRBJ1-1; 8 positions agree with TRBD1. The CDR3 is 16 amino acids. V lost 1 base and J lost 4; bases outside the gene matches: 9. Per germline, CDR1 SGHTS and CDR2 YDEGEE. The CDR3 spells CASSLRGTGARTEAFF. The CDR3 DNA reads TGTGCCAGCAGCTTGAGAGGGACAGGAGCTCGCACTGAAGCTTTCTTT.

The rearrangement links TRBV5-4 to TRBJ1-1; 7 bases map to TRBD1. The V gene's germline CDR1 is SGHNT and CDR2 YYREEE (reference sequence). The junction had 6 bases not matched to a gene; V was cut back by 5 bases and J by 5 bases. The CDR3 sequence is 13 residues long. Written as DNA, the CDR3 is TGTGCCAGCAGTACAGGGGCGGGAACTGAAGCTTTCTTT. Protein: CASSTGAGTEAFF.

The CDR3 loop reads CASSQDNRGSGYTF. The CDR3 DNA is TGTGCCAGCAGTCAAGACAACAGGGGGTCAGGCTACACCTTC. This rearrangement joins TRBV2 to TRBJ1-2, with 8 nucleotides matching TRBD1. The trim removed 5 bases at V and 8 bases at J, leaving 10 bases unmatched. Germline V gene data show CDR1 as SNHLY and CDR2 as FYNNEI. The CDR3 totals 14 residues.

The V call is TRBV12-5, the J call TRBJ1-1, with 8 bases aligning to TRBD1. Germline CDR1 and CDR2: LGHNT and FRNRAP. J was trimmed by 0 bases and V by 7 bases; bases with no gene match: 13. This CDR3 contains 17 residues. The CDR3 DNA follows: TGTGCTAGTGCCCTCGGGACAGGCGGTCCCATGAACACTGAAGCTTTCTTT. The encoded protein is CASALGTGGPMNTEAFF. Looking up the rest from reference TRBV12-5 and TRBJ1-1 gives the full variable domain: DARVTQTPRHKVTEMGQEVTMRCQPILGHNTVFWYRQTMMQGLELLAYFRNRAPLDDSGMPKDRFSAEMPDATLATLKIQPSEPRDSAVYFCASALGTGGPMNTEAFFGQGTRLTVV.

This clone was counted only a few times. The gene calls are TRBV14 and TRBJ2-2, with D possibly being TRBD1 (5 bases). The CDR3 spans 14 residues. Trimming took off 8 bases at V and 0 bases at J, with 10 bases between the two ends. Germline-derived CDR1 and CDR2 are SGHDN and FVKESK. Here the CDR3 reads CASSGRANTGELFF. In nucleotides, the CDR3 is TGTGCCAGCTCAGGCAGGGCGAACACCGGGGAGCTGTTTTTT.

This chain connects TRBV19 to TRBJ2-3; D unclear. The CDR3 extends over 12 amino acids. Trimming took 4 bases from V and 6 from J, leaving 8 bases between them. CDR1 and CDR2 (germline): LNHDA, SQIVND (reference sequence). The chain's CDR3 is CASSTGMDTQYF. CDR3 in DNA: TGTGCCAGTAGTACCGGTATGGATACGCAGTATTTT.

This clone was seen a handful of times. The chain employs TRBV6-1 and TRBJ1-1; TRBD1 agrees at 7 bases. This CDR3 contains 15 residues. Germline-derived CDR1 and CDR2 are MNHNS and SASEGT. V lost 4 bases to trimming and J lost 4 bases; unmatched junction nucleotides: 9. The CDR3 DNA sequence: TGTGCCAGCAGTGGATTACAGGGGCCCGTCACTGAAGCTTTCTTT. Its protein is CASSGLQGPVTEAFF.

This chain links TRBV4-1 with TRBJ2-6; D remains ambiguous. The germline V gene encodes CDR1 MGHRA and CDR2 YSYEKL. This CDR3 region has 17 residues. With 0 bases removed from V and 0 bases from J, the gap between germline ends came to 9 bases. The CDR3 is CASSQDDGFSGANVLTF. The CDR3 DNA sequence: TGCGCCAGCAGCCAAGATGATGGCTTCTCTGGGGCCAACGTCCTGACTTTC.

This clone was seen only once. This chain joins TRBV5-5 and TRBJ2-1; 15 positions agree with TRBD2. CDR1 and CDR2 (germline): SGHKS, YYEKEE (reference sequence). V lost 7 bases and J lost 4; bases outside the gene matches: 15. The CDR3 length is 19 residues. The CDR3 DNA reads as TGTGCCAGCTGGTCGGGACTAGCGGGGGGACGGGCGGGATACAATGAGCAGTTCTTC. Its protein is CASWSGLAGGRAGYNEQFF.

The V call is TRBV28, the J call TRBJ1-1; D possibly corresponds to TRBD1 (5 bases). V gave up 8 bases and J gave up 6 bases, with 13 bases separating them. The V gene's germline CDR1 is MDHEN and CDR2 SYDVKM. CDR3 length: 12 amino acids. CDR3 coding DNA: TGTGCCAGCCAGGGAGGTTTTGCTGAAGCTTTCTTT. Translating it yields CASQGGFAEAFF.

This clone has more than one count but fewer than ten. The rearrangement uses TRBV28 and TRBJ2-5; 7 nucleotides align to TRBD1. The CDR3 has 16 amino acids. Germline trimming cut 5 bases from V and 1 base from J; bases unmatched to any gene: 10. The germline V gene encodes CDR1 MDHEN and CDR2 SYDVKM. This CDR3 is CASSDPGQHSQETQYF. Here the CDR3 DNA reads TGTGCCAGCAGTGACCCGGGACAGCACTCCCAAGAGACCCAGTACTTC.

CDR3 loop: CASSDVGAGYGYTF. The CDR3, as DNA: TGTGCCAGCAGTGACGTGGGCGCGGGCTATGGCTACACCTTC. This sequence joins TRBV6-4 and TRBJ1-2; D is ambiguous. The ends were cut back, 2 bases at V and 4 bases at J, with 11 bases in the middle. Germline-derived CDR1 and CDR2 are MRHNA and SNTAGT. The CDR3 is 14 residues long.